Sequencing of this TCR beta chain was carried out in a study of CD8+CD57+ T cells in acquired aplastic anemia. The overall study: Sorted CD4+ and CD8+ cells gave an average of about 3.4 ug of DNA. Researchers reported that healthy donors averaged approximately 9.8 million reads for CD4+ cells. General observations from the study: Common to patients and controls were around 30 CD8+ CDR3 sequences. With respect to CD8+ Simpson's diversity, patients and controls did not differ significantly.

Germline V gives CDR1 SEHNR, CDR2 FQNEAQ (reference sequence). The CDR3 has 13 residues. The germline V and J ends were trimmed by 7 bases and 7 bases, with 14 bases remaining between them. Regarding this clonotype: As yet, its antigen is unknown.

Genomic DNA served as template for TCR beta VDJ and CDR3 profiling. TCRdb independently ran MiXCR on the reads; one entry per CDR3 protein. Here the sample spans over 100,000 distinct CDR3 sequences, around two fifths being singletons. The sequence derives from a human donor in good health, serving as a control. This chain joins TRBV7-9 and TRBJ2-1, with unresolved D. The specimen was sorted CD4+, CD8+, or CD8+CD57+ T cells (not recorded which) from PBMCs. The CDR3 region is CASNLGKLNEQFF. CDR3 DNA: TGTGCCAGCAATCTAGGGAAGCTAAATGAGCAGTTCTTC.